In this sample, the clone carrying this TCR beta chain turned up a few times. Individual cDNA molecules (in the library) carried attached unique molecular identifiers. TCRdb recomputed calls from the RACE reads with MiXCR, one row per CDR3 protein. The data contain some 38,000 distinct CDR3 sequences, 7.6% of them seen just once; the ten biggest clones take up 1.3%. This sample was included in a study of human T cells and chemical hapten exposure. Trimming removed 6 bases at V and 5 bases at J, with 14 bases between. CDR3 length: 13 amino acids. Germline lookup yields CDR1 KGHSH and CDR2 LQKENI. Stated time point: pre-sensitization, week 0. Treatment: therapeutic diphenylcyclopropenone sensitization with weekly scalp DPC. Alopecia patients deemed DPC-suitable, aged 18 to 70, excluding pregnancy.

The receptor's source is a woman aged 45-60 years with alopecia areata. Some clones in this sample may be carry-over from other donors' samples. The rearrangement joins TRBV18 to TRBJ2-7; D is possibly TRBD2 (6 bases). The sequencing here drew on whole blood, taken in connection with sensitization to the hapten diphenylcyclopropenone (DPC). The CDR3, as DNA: TGTGCCAGCTCCCACCCAGCGGGCGACGAGCAGTACTTC. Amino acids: CASSHPAGDEQYF. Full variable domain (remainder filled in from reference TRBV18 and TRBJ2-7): NAGVMQNPRHLVRRRGQEARLRCSPMKGHSHVYWYRQLPEEGLKFMVYLQKENIIDESGMPKERFSAEFPKEGPSILRIQQVVRGDSAAYFCASSHPAGDEQYFGPGTRLTVT.